This T cell receptor (beta chain) was profiled in a study of T cell repertoires in cytomegalovirus infection. The sample holds a few counts of this clonotype. Its antigen is unknown. From the reads, TCRdb called clonotypes with MiXCR, one entry per CDR3 protein. The table has about 770,000 distinct CDR3 sequences, 25% to 30% seen once; the top ten hold under 15%. Study-wide points: Pooled public TCR beta family frequency picked out CMV carriers with the relevant HLA. In two of eight donors, the top clonotype was HLA-C-restricted CMV-specific.

Trimming removed 5 bases from V and 3 bases from J, with 10 bases in between. CDR1 and CDR2 from the germline V gene are SQVTM and ANQGSEA. This CDR3 is built from 12 residues. The specimen was cultured CD8+ T cells from PBMCs, collected from culture after CMV antigen stimulation. The TCR originated in a human donor in good health (CMV status not recorded). Some clones in this sample may be carry-over from other donors' samples. The J gene is TRBJ1-2, the V gene TRBV29-1; D call uncertain. CDR3 sequence (DNA): TGCAGCGTTCTGGGGTCCCACTATGGCTACACCTTC. This gives the protein CSVLGSHYGYTF.